The 15 T cell receptor beta chains given below trace back to one sample, sequenced in a study of blood T cell repertoires in COVID-19. Only in-frame clones appear in the TCRdb table, and some are missing; sequencing was by immunoSEQ multiplex PCR. Among about 44,000 clones, approximately 88% were seen once, and the ten largest hold 1% to 1.5%. Sequencing was carried out using peripheral blood. The receptors come from a woman aged 40-49 years with acute or convalescent COVID-19.

V usage is TRBV7-8 and J usage is TRBJ2-3; 11 nucleotides align to TRBD2. CDR1 SGHVS and CDR2 FQNEAQ come from the germline V gene. The CDR3 is made up of 18 amino acids. The V and J ends lost 1 base and 1 base, in that order; junction bases with no gene match: 7. CDR3 sequence reads: CASSLVYELAGGTDTQYF. DNA of the CDR3: TGTGCCAGCAGCTTAGTTTACGAACTAGCGGGAGGCACAGATACGCAGTATTTT.

V usage is TRBV7-9 and J usage is TRBJ1-1; 7 bases match TRBD1. Germline CDR1 SEHNR, CDR2 FQNEAQ (reference sequence). V trimming: 6 bases; J trimming: 1 base; junction bases outside the gene matches: 5. The CDR3 contains 14 residues. The CDR3 nucleotides read TGTGCCAGCAGTTTGACAGGGACGAACACTGAAGCTTTCTTT. Translating gives CASSLTGTNTEAFF.

The rearrangement joins TRBV5-1 to TRBJ2-2; possibly TRBD1 for D (6 bases). Germline-derived CDR1 and CDR2 are SGHRS and YFSETQ. This CDR3 contains 15 residues. The V gene lost 0 bases and the J gene lost 6 bases, with 12 bases spanning the gap. CDR3 bases: TGCGCCAGCAGCTTGGCGCAGGGGCGGGCCGGGGAGCTGTTTTTT. Its translation: CASSLAQGRAGELFF.

This clone was recorded once. The chain carries TRBV9 and TRBJ2-1; D may be TRBD1 (6 bases). This CDR3 is built from 17 residues. Trimming removed 3 bases from V and 5 bases from J, with 21 bases in between. The germline V gene has CDR1 SGDLS and CDR2 YYNGEE. The chain's CDR3 is CASSDRTVIGPHNEQFF. In DNA, the CDR3 is TGTGCCAGCAGCGATCGGACAGTCATAGGTCCCCACAATGAGCAGTTCTTC.

V and J are TRBV11-3 and TRBJ2-3; D is uncertain. Trimming left V 1 base short and J 4 bases short, with 6 bases between. Germline CDR1 reads SGHNT; CDR2 reads YENEEA. The CDR3 has 13 amino acids. CDR3 DNA: TGTGCCAGCAGCTTAGGTAGTGCAGATACGCAGTATTTT. It translates to CASSLGSADTQYF.

The CDR3 sequence is CATSVGGGRTEAFF. The CDR3 DNA sequence: TGTGCCACCAGTGTAGGAGGGGGCAGGACTGAAGCTTTCTTT. The rearrangement links TRBV24-1 to TRBJ1-1; 7 nucleotides agree with TRBD1. The CDR3 covers 14 residues. Per the germline V gene, CDR1 is KGHDR and CDR2 is SFDVKD. V gave up 5 bases and J gave up 5 bases; unmatched junction bases: 7.

V gene TRBV20-1 combines with J gene TRBJ2-5; the D is unclear. From germline, CDR1 is DFQATT and CDR2 SNEGSKA (reference sequence). V was pared by 3 bases and J by 5 bases, with 4 bases between. CDR3 length equals 10 residues. The DNA of the CDR3 is TGCAGTGCTAGGGGCGAGACCCAGTACTTC. Translated: CSARGETQYF.

This chain joins TRBV6-1 and TRBJ1-5; D uncertain. Per the germline V gene, CDR1 is MNHNS and CDR2 is SASEGT. The CDR3 consists of 15 residues. V lost 3 bases and J lost 5, with 14 bases in between. CDR3 loop: CASSETLQAYQPQHF. The CDR3 region has the DNA TGTGCCAGCAGTGAGACGCTTCAGGCTTATCAGCCCCAGCATTTT.

This rearrangement joins TRBV14 to TRBJ1-1; no reliable D call. Germline-derived CDR1 and CDR2 are SGHDN and FVKESK. The CDR3 totals 15 residues. V lost 4 bases, J lost 1 base, and 13 bases lay in between. The CDR3 region has the DNA TGTGCCAGCAGCCCACTAGGAGCGGGGAACACTGAAGCTTTCTTT. Its translation: CASSPLGAGNTEAFF.

The rearrangement uses TRBV5-4 and TRBJ1-6, with no clear D. V lost 0 bases, J lost 0 bases, and 7 bases lay in between. This CDR3 contains 16 residues. Germline CDR1 is SGHNT and CDR2 is YYREEE (reference sequence). The CDR3 DNA is TGTGCCAGCAGCTTGGAAGAGAGCTCCTATAATTCACCCCTCCACTTT. Translated: CASSLEESSYNSPLHF.

The chain carries TRBV19 and TRBJ2-7, with TRBD2 matching over 7 bases. Germline values: CDR1 LNHDA, CDR2 SQIVND (reference sequence). V was clipped by 2 bases and J by 3 bases; unmatched bases: 4. The CDR3 has 14 amino acids. CDR3 in amino acids: CASSIRSSGYEQYF. For the CDR3, the DNA is TGTGCCAGTAGTATAAGGTCTAGCGGCTACGAGCAGTACTTC.

The chain joins TRBV19 to TRBJ2-1, with 9 bases identical to TRBD2. The germline gives CDR1 LNHDA, CDR2 SQIVND (reference sequence). The CDR3 contains 14 residues. The junction had 9 bases not matched to a gene; V was cut back by 10 bases and J by 5 bases. The CDR3 here is CATSVVAGDNEQFF. CDR3 sequence (DNA): TGTGCCACCTCAGTAGTAGCGGGAGACAATGAGCAGTTCTTC.

The DNA for the CDR3 is TGTGCCAGCAGCTCGTTGGGGACAGGGACCTCCTACGAGCAGTACTTC. This gives the protein CASSSLGTGTSYEQYF. The chain recombines TRBV28 with TRBJ2-7; 9 bases map to TRBD1. After removal of 6 bases from V and 0 bases from J, the junction contained 9 bases not matched to a gene. The CDR3 sequence is 16 residues long. Per germline, CDR1 MDHEN and CDR2 SYDVKM. Looking up the rest from reference TRBV28 and TRBJ2-7 gives the full variable domain: DVKVTQSSRYLVKRTGEKVFLECVQDMDHENMFWYRQDPGLGLRLIYFSYDVKMKEKGDIPEGYSVSREKKERFSLILESASTNQTSMYLCASSSLGTGTSYEQYFGPGTRLTVT.

The chain has TRBV3-1 (or the pseudogene TRBV3-2) and TRBJ2-1; TRBD1 matches at 8 bases. The ends lost 2 bases at V and 6 bases at J; junction bases unmatched: 6. Germline V CDR1 and CDR2: LGHDT, YNNKEL (reference sequence). The CDR3 runs 15 residues. In DNA form, the CDR3 reads TGTGCCAGCAGCCAATCCAGGACAGGGTCCAATGAGCAGTTCTTC. It encodes CASSQSRTGSNEQFF.

The chain combines TRBV5-1 with TRBJ1-1; D remains unclear. The CDR3 runs to 16 residues. The V end lost 0 bases, the J end lost 1 base, and 13 bases lay between the germline ends. The germline gives CDR1 SGHRS, CDR2 YFSETQ. The CDR3 nucleotides are TGCGCCAGCAGCTTGGCCACCGGTACTTCGAACACTGAAGCTTTCTTT. Translating it yields CASSLATGTSNTEAFF. The complete variable domain, with remaining parts taken from reference TRBV5-1 and TRBJ1-1, reads KAGVTQTPRYLIKTRGQQVTLSCSPISGHRSVSWYQQTPGQGLQFLFEYFSETQRNKGNFPGRFSGRQFSNSRSEMNVSTLELGDSALYLCASSLATGTSNTEAFFGQGTRLTVV.